The text below deals with one T cell receptor beta chain. The data were obtained in a study of cytomegalovirus exposure and HLA in healthy donors. Data came from immunoSEQ multiplex PCR; TCRdb stores just in-frame clones and leaves some out. The table includes roughly 240,000 clones, 87% detected once. This TCR derives from a man between 18 and 35 years old in good health and CMV-seronegative. The sequencing input was PBMCs.

CDR3 nucleotide sequence: TGCGCCAGCAGCTTGGACAGGGGGATGGTCGAGCAGTACTTC. Its translation: CASSLDRGMVEQYF. The chain has TRBV4-1 and TRBJ2-7; TRBD1 aligns across 10 bases. The CDR3 runs 14 residues. Germline V gene sequence: CDR1 MGHRA, CDR2 YSYEKL. Trimming removed 5 bases from V and 6 bases from J; junction bases left unmatched: 7.